This T cell receptor (beta chain) was captured by sequencing in a study of shared clonotypes between healthy human individuals. Sequencing was performed with immunoSEQ multiplex PCR; in TCRdb, only in-frame clones are kept and a portion is missing. The sample holds about 2.4 million clones, approximately 94% seen once. Germline V CDR1 and CDR2: SGHKS, YYEKEE (reference sequence). The CDR3 runs to 14 residues. Trimming left V 3 bases short and J 10 bases short, with 19 bases between. Sample: naive CD4+ T cells from PBMCs. Subset: CD45RA+ positively selected. The chain joins TRBV5-5 to TRBJ1-2, with D maybe TRBD1 (6 bases). This TCR was recovered from a man aged 18 to 30 in good health. Some clones in this sample may be carry-over from other donors' samples. The CDR3 DNA follows: TGTGCCAGCAGCTCTACTGCAGGGGAAGCCTCCTACACCTTC. This gives the protein CASSSTAGEASYTF. Filled out from reference TRBV5-5 and TRBJ1-2, the complete variable domain reads DAGVTQSPTHLIKTRGQQVTLRCSPISGHKSVSWYQQVLGQGPQFIFQYYEKEERGRGNFPDRFSARQFPNYSSELNVNALLLGDSALYLCASSSTAGEASYTFGSGTRLTVV.